The clone carrying this T cell receptor (beta chain) came up a few times. Its specificity is unknown. The record originates from a study of human T cells and chemical hapten exposure. Overall study: Small differences in pooled library volume mainly drove the variation in TCR yields per sample.

Time point of the sample: healthy volunteer bleed at 2 weeks. Extraction of total RNA was performed on unfractionated whole blood. Attachment of unique molecular identifiers to individual cDNA molecules was performed in the library. In TCRdb, the RACE reads were re-called with MiXCR into one record per CDR3 protein. The sample contains around 130,000 distinct CDR3 sequences, 8.5% to 9.5% of which appear only once. Per germline, CDR1 SEHNR and CDR2 FQNEAQ (reference sequence). Trimming cost V 2 bases and J 5 bases; bases outside gene matches: 8. The CDR3 runs to 15 residues. Findings and limits, study-wide: There was no change with DPC sensitization in TCRs above 1 in 1000 frequency.

This sequence joins TRBV7-9 and TRBJ2-7; the match to TRBD2 covers 8 bases. The sample taken for sequencing was whole blood. The TCR originated in a male donor in good health. Some clones in this sample may be carry-over from other donors' samples. The CDR3 loop is CASSLKAGEFHEQYF. As DNA, the CDR3 is TGTGCCAGCAGCTTAAAAGCGGGAGAATTCCACGAGCAGTACTTC.